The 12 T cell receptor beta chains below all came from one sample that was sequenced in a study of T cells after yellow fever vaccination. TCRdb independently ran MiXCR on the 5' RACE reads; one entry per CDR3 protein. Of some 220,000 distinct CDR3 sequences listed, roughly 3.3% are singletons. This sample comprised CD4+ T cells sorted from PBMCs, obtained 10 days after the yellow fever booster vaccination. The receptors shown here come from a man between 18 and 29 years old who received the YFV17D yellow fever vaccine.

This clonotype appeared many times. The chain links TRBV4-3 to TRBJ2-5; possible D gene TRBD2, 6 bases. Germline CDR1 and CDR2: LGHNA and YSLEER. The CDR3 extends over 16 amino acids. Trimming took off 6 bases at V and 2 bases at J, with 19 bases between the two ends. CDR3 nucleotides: TGCGCCAGCAGTCTTACCCCCGGGACTGGGCAAGAGACCCAGTACTTC. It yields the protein CASSLTPGTGQETQYF.

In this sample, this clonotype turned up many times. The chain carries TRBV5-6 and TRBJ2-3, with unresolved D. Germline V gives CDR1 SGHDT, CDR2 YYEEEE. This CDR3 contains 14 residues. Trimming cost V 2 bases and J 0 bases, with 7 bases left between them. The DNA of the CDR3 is TGTGCCAGCAGCTTCTACTCTAGCACAGATACGCAGTATTTT. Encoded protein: CASSFYSSTDTQYF.

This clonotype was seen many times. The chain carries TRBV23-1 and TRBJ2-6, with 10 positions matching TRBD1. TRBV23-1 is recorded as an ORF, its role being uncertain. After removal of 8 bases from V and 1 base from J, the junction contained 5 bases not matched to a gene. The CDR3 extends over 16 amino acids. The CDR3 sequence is CASAGTGESGANVLTF. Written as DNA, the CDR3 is TGCGCCAGCGCCGGGACAGGGGAATCTGGGGCCAACGTCCTGACTTTC.

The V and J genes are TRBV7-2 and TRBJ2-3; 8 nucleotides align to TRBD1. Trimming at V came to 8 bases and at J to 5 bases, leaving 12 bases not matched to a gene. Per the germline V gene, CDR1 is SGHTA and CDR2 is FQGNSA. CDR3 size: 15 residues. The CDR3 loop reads CASGGTGLTIDTQYF. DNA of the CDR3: TGTGCCAGCGGAGGGACAGGATTGACGATAGATACGCAGTATTTT.

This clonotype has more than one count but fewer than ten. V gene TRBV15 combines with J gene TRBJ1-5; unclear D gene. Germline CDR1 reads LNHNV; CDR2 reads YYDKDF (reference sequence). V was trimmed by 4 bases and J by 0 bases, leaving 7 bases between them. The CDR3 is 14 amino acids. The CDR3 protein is CATSKGVSNQPQHF. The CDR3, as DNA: TGTGCCACCAGCAAGGGAGTTAGCAATCAGCCCCAGCATTTT.

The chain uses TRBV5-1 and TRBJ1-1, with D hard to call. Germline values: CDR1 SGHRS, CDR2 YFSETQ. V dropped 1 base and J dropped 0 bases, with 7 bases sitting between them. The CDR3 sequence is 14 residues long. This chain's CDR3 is CASSLYPLNTEAFF. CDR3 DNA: TGCGCCAGCAGCTTGTATCCGTTGAACACTGAAGCTTTCTTT.

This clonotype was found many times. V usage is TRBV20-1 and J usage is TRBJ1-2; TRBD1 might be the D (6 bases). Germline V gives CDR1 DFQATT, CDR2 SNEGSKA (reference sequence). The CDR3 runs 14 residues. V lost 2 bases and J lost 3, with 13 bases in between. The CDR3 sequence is CSARFVQGYYGYTF. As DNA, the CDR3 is TGCAGTGCTAGATTTGTTCAGGGGTACTATGGCTACACCTTC.

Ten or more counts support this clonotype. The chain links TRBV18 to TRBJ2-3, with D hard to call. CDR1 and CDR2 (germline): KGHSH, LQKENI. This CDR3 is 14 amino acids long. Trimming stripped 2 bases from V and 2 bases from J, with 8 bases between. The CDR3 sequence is CASSPNPATDTQYF. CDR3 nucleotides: TGTGCCAGCTCACCAAATCCCGCCACAGATACGCAGTATTTT. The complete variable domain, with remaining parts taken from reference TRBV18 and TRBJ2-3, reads NAGVMQNPRHLVRRRGQEARLRCSPMKGHSHVYWYRQLPEEGLKFMVYLQKENIIDESGMPKERFSAEFPKEGPSILRIQQVVRGDSAAYFCASSPNPATDTQYFGPGTRLTVL.

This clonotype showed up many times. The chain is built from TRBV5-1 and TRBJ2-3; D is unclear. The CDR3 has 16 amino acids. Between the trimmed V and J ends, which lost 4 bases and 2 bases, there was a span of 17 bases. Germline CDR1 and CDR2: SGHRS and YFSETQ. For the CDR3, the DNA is TGCGCCAGCAGCCCTAACGCCGCGGCAGTCACAGATACGCAGTATTTT. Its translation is CASSPNAAAVTDTQYF. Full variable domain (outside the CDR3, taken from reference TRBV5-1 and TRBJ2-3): KAGVTQTPRYLIKTRGQQVTLSCSPISGHRSVSWYQQTPGQGLQFLFEYFSETQRNKGNFPGRFSGRQFSNSRSEMNVSTLELGDSALYLCASSPNAAAVTDTQYFGPGTRLTVL.

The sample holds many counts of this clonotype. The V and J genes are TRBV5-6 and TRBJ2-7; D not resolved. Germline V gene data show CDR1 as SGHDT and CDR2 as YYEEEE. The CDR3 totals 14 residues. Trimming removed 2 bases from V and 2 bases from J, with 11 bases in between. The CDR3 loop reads CASSFQSGTYEQYF. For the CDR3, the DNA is TGTGCCAGCAGCTTCCAGTCCGGAACCTACGAGCAGTACTTC.

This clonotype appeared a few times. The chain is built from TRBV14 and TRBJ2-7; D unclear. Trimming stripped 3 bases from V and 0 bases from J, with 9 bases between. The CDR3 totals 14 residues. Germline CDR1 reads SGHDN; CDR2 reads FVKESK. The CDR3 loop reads CASSQRQSSYEQYF. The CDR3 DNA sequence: TGTGCCAGCAGCCAGAGGCAGAGCTCCTACGAGCAGTACTTC.

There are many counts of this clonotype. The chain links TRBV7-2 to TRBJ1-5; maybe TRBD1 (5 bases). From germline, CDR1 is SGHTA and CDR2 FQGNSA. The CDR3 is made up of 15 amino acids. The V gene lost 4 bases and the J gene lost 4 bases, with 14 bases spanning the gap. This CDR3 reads CASSSQGLRNQPQHF. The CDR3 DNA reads TGTGCCAGCAGCTCCCAGGGTTTAAGGAATCAGCCCCAGCATTTT.